These 12 T cell receptor beta chains were all obtained from the same sample, sequenced in a study of radiotherapy plus CTLA-4 blockade in lung cancer. Sequencing used immunoSEQ multiplex PCR; TCRdb keeps in-frame clones, though not all of them. The profile shows tens of thousands of clones, about 85% of them singletons. The sample in question was peripheral blood, obtained from a patient treated with radiotherapy plus ipilimumab. The receptors stem from a human donor with non-small cell lung cancer whose response to radiotherapy plus ipilimumab could not be evaluated.

The chain couples TRBV7-8 to TRBJ1-5; 8 nucleotides align to TRBD1. CDR3 length equals 16 residues. J lost 4 bases, V lost 2 bases, and 7 bases had no gene match. Germline V CDR1 and CDR2: SGHVS, FQNEAQ. DNA for the CDR3: TGTGCCAGCAGCTTACTGGTCCAGGGGGCAAATCAGCCCCAGCATTTT. It specifies CASSLLVQGANQPQHF.

V usage is TRBV14 and J usage is TRBJ2-1; perhaps TRBD2 as D (6 bases). Germline V gene data show CDR1 as SGHDN and CDR2 as FVKESK. This CDR3 contains 20 residues. V was trimmed by 1 base and J by 4 bases, leaving 26 bases between them. The CDR3, as DNA: TGTGCCAGCAGCCAAGTCTCCAGAGAGGGCGGGAAACCCATATACAATGAGCAGTTCTTC. Translation gives CASSQVSREGGKPIYNEQFF.

The CDR3, as DNA: TGTGCCAGCAGCCACCGGGACAGGGGGTACAATGAGCAGTTCTTC. As protein: CASSHRDRGYNEQFF. This chain connects TRBV7-9 to TRBJ2-1, with 11 nucleotides matching TRBD1. This CDR3 is built from 15 residues. V shed 5 bases and J 4 bases; nucleotides not matched to a gene: 4. The V gene's germline CDR1 is SEHNR and CDR2 FQNEAQ (reference sequence).

The chain is built from TRBV16 and TRBJ1-5; D unclear. This CDR3 comprises 13 residues. In germline, CDR1 is KGHSY, CDR2 FQNENV. V lost 2 bases and J lost 4, with 6 bases in between. This chain's CDR3 is CASSQTQNQPQHF. CDR3 coding DNA: TGTGCCAGCAGCCAAACCCAGAATCAGCCCCAGCATTTT.

The J gene is TRBJ2-7, the V gene TRBV5-1; 9 bases agree with TRBD1. This CDR3 has 15 residues. Germline CDR1 reads SGHRS; CDR2 reads YFSETQ. Unmatched junction bases numbered 11, after V lost 5 bases and J lost 5 bases. The CDR3 region has the DNA TGCGCCAGCAGATACCCGGGACAGGGTATGAACGAGCAGTACTTC. The encoded protein is CASRYPGQGMNEQYF.

This chain uses TRBV28 with TRBJ1-5; D is unresolved. The CDR3 length is 13 residues. Trimming took 8 bases from V and 3 from J, leaving 11 bases between them. Germline V lookup: CDR1 MDHEN, CDR2 SYDVKM. CDR3 nucleotide sequence: TGTGCCAGCCGCGGGCTAATCAATCAGCCCCAGCATTTT. Protein product: CASRGLINQPQHF.

This clone appeared a few times. Here the CDR3 reads CASSPRAPEVGYGYTF. The CDR3 DNA reads TGTGCCAGCAGCCCCCGGGCCCCGGAGGTGGGCTATGGCTACACCTTC. V gene TRBV7-2 combines with J gene TRBJ1-2; no clear D. This CDR3 contains 16 residues. Germline loops: CDR1 SGHTA, CDR2 FQGNSA. V dropped 5 bases and J dropped 4 bases, with 20 bases sitting between them.

This clone was recorded a few times. CDR3 protein: CAISVEQGAYEQYF. In nucleotides, the CDR3 is TGTGCCATCAGTGTGGAACAGGGGGCCTACGAGCAGTACTTC. The chain is built from TRBV10-3 and TRBJ2-7, with 8 positions matching TRBD1. The CDR3 sequence is 14 residues long. The germline gives CDR1 ENHRY, CDR2 SYGVKD. J lost 2 bases, V lost 4 bases, and 4 bases had no gene match.

V and J are TRBV19 and TRBJ2-5, with TRBD1 identical over 7 bases. The V and J ends lost 7 bases and 3 bases, in that order; junction bases with no gene match: 5. The CDR3 spans 13 residues. The germline V gene encodes CDR1 LNHDA and CDR2 SQIVND (reference sequence). CDR3 DNA: TGTGCCAGTATAGGGGGCAAGGAAGAGACCCAGTACTTC. Translating it yields CASIGGKEETQYF.

This clone is a singleton in its sample. The V gene is TRBV7-6, the J gene TRBJ2-7, with 10 bases that match TRBD1. V was clipped by 5 bases and J by 6 bases; unmatched bases: 7. The CDR3 totals 14 residues. CDR1 and CDR2 from the germline V gene are SGHVS and FNYEAQ. The CDR3 nucleotides read TGTGCCAGCAGCCAAGACAGGGGGCGCCGCGAGCAGTACTTC. As protein: CASSQDRGRREQYF.

J is TRBJ2-3 and V is TRBV14; 15 bases line up with TRBD2. This CDR3 comprises 19 residues. V was pared by 6 bases and J by 3 bases, with 13 bases of the junction left unmatched. Germline loops: CDR1 SGHDN, CDR2 FVKESK. CDR3 DNA: TGTGCCAGCAGACCGGGACTAGCGGGAGGAGCCCTTGGGACAGATACGCAGTATTTT. Translated: CASRPGLAGGALGTDTQYF.

The V and J genes are TRBV7-3 and TRBJ2-2, with TRBD2 matching over 9 bases. Germline CDR1 is SGHTA and CDR2 is FQGTGA. There are 16 residues in the CDR3. The ends lost 5 bases at V and 7 bases at J; junction bases unmatched: 11. The CDR3 sequence is CASSRGLAGSDGELFF. DNA for the CDR3: TGTGCCAGCAGCCGTGGTCTAGCGGGAAGTGACGGGGAGCTGTTTTTT.